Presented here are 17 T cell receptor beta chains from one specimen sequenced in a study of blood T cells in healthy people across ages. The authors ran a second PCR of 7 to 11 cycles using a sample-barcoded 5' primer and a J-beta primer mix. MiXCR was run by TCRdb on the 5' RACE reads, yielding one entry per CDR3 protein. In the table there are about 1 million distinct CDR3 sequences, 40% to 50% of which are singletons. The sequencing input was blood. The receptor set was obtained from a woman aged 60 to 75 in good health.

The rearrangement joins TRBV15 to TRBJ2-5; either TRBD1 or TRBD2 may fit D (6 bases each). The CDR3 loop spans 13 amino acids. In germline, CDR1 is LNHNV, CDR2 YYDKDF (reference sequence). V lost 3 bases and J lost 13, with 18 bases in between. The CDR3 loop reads CATSRATGTGSYF. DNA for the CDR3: TGTGCCACCAGCAGGGCTACAGGGACTGGCTCGTACTTC.

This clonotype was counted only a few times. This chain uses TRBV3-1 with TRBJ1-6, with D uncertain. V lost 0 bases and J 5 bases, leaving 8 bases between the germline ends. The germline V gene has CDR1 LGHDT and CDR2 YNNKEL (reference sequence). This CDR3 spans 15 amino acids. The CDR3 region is CASSQDLRNNSPLHF. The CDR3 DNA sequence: TGTGCCAGCAGCCAAGATTTACGGAATAATTCACCCCTCCACTTT.

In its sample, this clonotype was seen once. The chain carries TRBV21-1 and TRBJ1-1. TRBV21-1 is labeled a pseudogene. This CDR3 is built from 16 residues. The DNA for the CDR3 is TGTGCCAGCAGCAAAAGGAAAGGACGGGTTGTCACTGAAGCTTTCTTT. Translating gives CASSKRKGRVVTEAFF.

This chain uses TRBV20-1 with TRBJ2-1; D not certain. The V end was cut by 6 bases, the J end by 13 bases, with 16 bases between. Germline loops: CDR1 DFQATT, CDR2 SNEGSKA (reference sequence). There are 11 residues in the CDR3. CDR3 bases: TGCAGTGCCCCGGACGGCGAGACCCAGTTCTTC. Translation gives CSAPDGETQFF.

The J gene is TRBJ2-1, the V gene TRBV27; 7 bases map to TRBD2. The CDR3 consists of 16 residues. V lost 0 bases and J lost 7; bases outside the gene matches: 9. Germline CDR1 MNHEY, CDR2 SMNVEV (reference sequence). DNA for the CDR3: TGTGCCAGCAGTTTATCGTCGGCTAGCGGATATAATGAGCAGTTCTTC. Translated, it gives CASSLSSASGYNEQFF.

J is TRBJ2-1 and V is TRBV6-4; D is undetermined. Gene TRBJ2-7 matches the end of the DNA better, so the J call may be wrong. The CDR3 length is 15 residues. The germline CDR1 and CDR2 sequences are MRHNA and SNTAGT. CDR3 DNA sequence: TGTGCCAGCAGTGACTCACGACGACCCTACAATGAGCAGTACTTC. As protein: CASSDSRRPYNEQYF.

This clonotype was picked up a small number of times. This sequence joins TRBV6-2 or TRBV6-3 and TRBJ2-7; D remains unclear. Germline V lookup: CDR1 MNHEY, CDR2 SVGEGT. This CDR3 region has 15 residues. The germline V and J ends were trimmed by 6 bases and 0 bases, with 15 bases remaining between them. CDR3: CASRTLRHSSYEQYF. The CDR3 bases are TGTGCCAGCAGGACCTTGAGACACAGCTCCTACGAGCAGTACTTC.

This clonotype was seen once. The CDR3 nucleotides read TGCAGTGCTAGAGATGGGCAGGGTGACTATGGCTACACCTTC. Protein product: CSARDGQGDYGYTF. The chain joins TRBV20-1 to TRBJ1-2; D may be TRBD1 (5 bases). CDR1 is DFQATT and CDR2 is SNEGSKA in the germline V gene (reference sequence). This CDR3 comprises 14 residues. V gave up 0 bases and J gave up 3 bases, with 11 bases separating them.

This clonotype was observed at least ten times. DNA of the CDR3: TGCAGTGCCTCCAAAAACATTCAGTACTTC. This translates into CSASKNIQYF. V usage is TRBV20-1 and J usage is TRBJ2-4, with D uncertain. Germline V lookup: CDR1 DFQATT, CDR2 SNEGSKA (reference sequence). The V end was cut by 6 bases, the J end by 2 bases, with 2 bases between. CDR3 size: 10 residues.

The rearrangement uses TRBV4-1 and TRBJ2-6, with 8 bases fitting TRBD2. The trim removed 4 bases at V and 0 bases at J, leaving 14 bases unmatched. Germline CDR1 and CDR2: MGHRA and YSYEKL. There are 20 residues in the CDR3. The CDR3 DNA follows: TGCGCCAGCAGCCCCAGGGTCCAGCGGGAGACCAACTCTGGGGCCAACGTCCTGACTTTC. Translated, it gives CASSPRVQRETNSGANVLTF.

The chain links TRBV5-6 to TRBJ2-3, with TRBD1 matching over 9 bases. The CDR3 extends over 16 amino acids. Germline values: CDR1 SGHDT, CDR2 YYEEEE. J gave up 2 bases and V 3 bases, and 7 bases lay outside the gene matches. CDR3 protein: CASSYGTGRDTDTQYF. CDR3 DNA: TGTGCCAGCAGCTACGGGACAGGGCGTGACACAGATACGCAGTATTTT. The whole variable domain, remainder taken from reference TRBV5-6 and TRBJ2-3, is DAGVTQSPTHLIKTRGQQVTLRCSPKSGHDTVSWYQQALGQGPQFIFQYYEEEERQRGNFPDRFSGHQFPNYSSELNVNALLLGDSALYLCASSYGTGRDTDTQYFGPGTRLTVL.

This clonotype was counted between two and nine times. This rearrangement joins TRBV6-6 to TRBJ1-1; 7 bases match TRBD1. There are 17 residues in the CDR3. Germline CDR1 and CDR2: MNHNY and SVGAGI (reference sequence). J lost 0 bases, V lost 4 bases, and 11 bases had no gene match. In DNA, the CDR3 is TGTGCCAGCAGTTTATCGGGGTGGGGACAGATGAACACTGAAGCTTTCTTT. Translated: CASSLSGWGQMNTEAFF.

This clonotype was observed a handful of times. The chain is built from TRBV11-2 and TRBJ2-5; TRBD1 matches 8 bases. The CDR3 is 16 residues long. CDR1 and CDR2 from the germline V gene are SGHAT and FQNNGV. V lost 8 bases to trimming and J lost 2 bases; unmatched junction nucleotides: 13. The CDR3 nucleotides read TGTGCCAGCTCATTACAGGGGGGTAGAGGTCAAGAGACCCAGTACTTC. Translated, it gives CASSLQGGRGQETQYF.

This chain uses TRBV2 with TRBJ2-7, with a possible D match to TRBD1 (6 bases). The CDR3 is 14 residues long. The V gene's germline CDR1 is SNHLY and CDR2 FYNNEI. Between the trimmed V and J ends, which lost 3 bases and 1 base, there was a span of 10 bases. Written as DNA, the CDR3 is TGTGCCAGCAGTGACCCCAGGGGATCCTACGAGCAGTACTTC. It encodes CASSDPRGSYEQYF.

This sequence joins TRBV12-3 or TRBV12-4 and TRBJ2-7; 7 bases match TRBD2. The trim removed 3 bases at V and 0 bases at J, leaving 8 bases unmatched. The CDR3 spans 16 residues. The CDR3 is CASSFSPGGSSYEQYF. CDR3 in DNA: TGTGCCAGCAGTTTTTCCCCTGGCGGGAGCTCCTACGAGCAGTACTTC.

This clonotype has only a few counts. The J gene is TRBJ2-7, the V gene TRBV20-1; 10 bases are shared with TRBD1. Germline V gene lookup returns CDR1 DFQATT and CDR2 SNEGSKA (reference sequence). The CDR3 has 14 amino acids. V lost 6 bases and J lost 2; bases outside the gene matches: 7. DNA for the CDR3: TGCAGTGCGTATCGGGACAGGGGCCCCTACGAGCAGTACTTC. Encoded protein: CSAYRDRGPYEQYF.

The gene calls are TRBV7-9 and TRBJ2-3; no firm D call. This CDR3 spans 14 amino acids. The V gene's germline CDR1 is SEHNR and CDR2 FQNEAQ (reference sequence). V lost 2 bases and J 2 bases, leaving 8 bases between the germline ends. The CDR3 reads CASSLSLATDTQYF. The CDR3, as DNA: TGTGCCAGCAGCTTATCGCTCGCCACAGATACGCAGTATTTT.